Shown below are 30 T cell receptor beta chains from a single sample sequenced in a study of PD-1 blockade in classical Hodgkin lymphoma. Assay: immunoSEQ multiplex PCR; the TCRdb copy retains only in-frame clones and omits some. The sample includes around 30,000 clones, approximately 90% seen only once; the top ten take about 3.8%. The time point was: newly diagnosed, previously untreated cHL patient sample. The sample taken for sequencing was peripheral blood mononuclear cells (PBMCs). These receptors came from a human donor with classical Hodgkin lymphoma.

The genes are TRBV5-4 and TRBJ2-7; D not certain. Trimming took off 0 bases at V and 2 bases at J, with 9 bases between the two ends. In germline, CDR1 is SGHNT, CDR2 YYREEE (reference sequence). This CDR3 comprises 14 residues. As DNA, the CDR3 is TGTGCCAGCAGCTTGGGCGGCGAGACCTACGAGCAGTACTTC. Translating it yields CASSLGGETYEQYF.

This sequence joins TRBV19 and TRBJ2-3; a weak D match, TRBD1 (6 bases). Germline assignment: CDR1 LNHDA and CDR2 SQIVND (reference sequence). This CDR3 spans 16 amino acids. The V end was cut by 3 bases, the J end by 8 bases, with 21 bases between. The CDR3 coding sequence is TGTGCCAGTAGTATGCTTAGGGGACAAACCCCTGGTACGCAGTATTTT. Translated: CASSMLRGQTPGTQYF.

The chain employs TRBV5-1 and TRBJ1-5; TRBD1 matches 7 bases. CDR1 is SGHRS and CDR2 is YFSETQ in the germline V gene. The CDR3 is made up of 18 amino acids. V was pared by 1 base and J by 1 base, with 11 bases of the junction left unmatched. CDR3 coding DNA: TGCGCCAGCAGCTTGCGACCCTCTCGGACAGGAAGCAATCAGCCCCAGCATTTT. The encoded protein is CASSLRPSRTGSNQPQHF. The whole variable domain, remainder taken from reference TRBV5-1 and TRBJ1-5, is KAGVTQTPRYLIKTRGQQVTLSCSPISGHRSVSWYQQTPGQGLQFLFEYFSETQRNKGNFPGRFSGRQFSNSRSEMNVSTLELGDSALYLCASSLRPSRTGSNQPQHFGDGTRLSIL.

The chain couples TRBV6-1 to TRBJ2-2; the D gene could be TRBD1 or TRBD2 (5 bases each). This CDR3 spans 14 amino acids. Germline CDR1 is MNHNS and CDR2 is SASEGT. V gave up 4 bases and J gave up 8 bases, with 14 bases separating them. The CDR3 here is CASSVEGMMGELFF. CDR3 nucleotide sequence: TGTGCCAGCAGTGTAGAGGGGATGATGGGGGAGCTGTTTTTT.

The chain couples TRBV9 to TRBJ2-7; 7 nucleotides agree with TRBD1. The CDR3 totals 13 residues. From germline, CDR1 is SGDLS and CDR2 YYNGEE. After removal of 0 bases from V and 6 bases from J, the junction contained 3 bases not matched to a gene. CDR3 in DNA: TGTGCCAGCAGCGTAGCGACAGGGCCCGAGCAGTACTTC. As protein: CASSVATGPEQYF.

Of note for this clone: A read error may produce the germline difference seen at one junction end. The rearrangement joins TRBV2 to TRBJ1-2; D is perhaps TRBD1 (5 bases). The CDR3 runs 13 residues. CDR1 is SNHLY and CDR2 is FYNNEI in the germline V gene. The CDR3 DNA is TGTGCCAACAGTCCGGGACTCCGGTATGGCTACACCTTC. Protein product: CANSPGLRYGYTF.

The CDR3 coding sequence is TGTGCCAGCAGTCGGACTAGGGCCTACGAGCAGTACTTC. This codes for CASSRTRAYEQYF. The V and J genes are TRBV6-6 and TRBJ2-7; 7 bases match TRBD2. The CDR3 covers 13 residues. CDR1 and CDR2 from the germline V gene are MNHNY and SVGAGI (reference sequence). The V segment lost 5 bases and the J segment 2 bases; nucleotides outside the gene matches: 3.

The rearrangement uses TRBV29-1 and TRBJ2-1; D is uncertain. CDR3 size: 12 residues. In germline, CDR1 is SQVTM, CDR2 ANQGSEA. Trimming took off 6 bases at V and 9 bases at J, with 15 bases between the two ends. This CDR3 is CSVTSYGFEQFF. The DNA for the CDR3 is TGCAGCGTGACCTCCTACGGGTTTGAGCAGTTCTTC.

The J gene is TRBJ2-1, the V gene TRBV9, with 7 bases fitting TRBD2. V was clipped by 0 bases and J by 11 bases; unmatched bases: 8. There are 14 residues in the CDR3. Germline CDR1 SGDLS, CDR2 YYNGEE. The CDR3 is CASSVGLAEGKQFF. In DNA form, the CDR3 reads TGTGCCAGCAGCGTAGGGCTAGCGGAGGGTAAGCAGTTCTTC.

In its sample, this clone was seen once. The CDR3 spells CASSQDRAGGRNGELFF. The CDR3, as DNA: TGTGCCAGCAGCCAAGATCGGGCGGGAGGGAGGAACGGGGAGCTGTTTTTT. The V gene is TRBV4-2, the J gene TRBJ2-2, with TRBD2 matching 9 bases. CDR3 size: 17 residues. Per the germline V gene, CDR1 is LGHNA and CDR2 is YNFKEQ. With 0 bases clipped from V and 7 bases from J, the junction kept 9 bases outside the gene matches.

The genes are TRBV5-1 and TRBJ2-5; D possibly corresponds to TRBD1 (6 bases). This CDR3 is 16 amino acids long. Per germline, CDR1 SGHRS and CDR2 YFSETQ. With 0 bases removed from V and 4 bases from J, the gap between germline ends came to 16 bases. The CDR3 loop is CASSLGQATLRETQYF. CDR3 bases: TGCGCCAGCAGCTTGGGACAGGCGACCCTACGAGAGACCCAGTACTTC.

The chain is built from TRBV7-9 and TRBJ2-1, with D perhaps matching TRBD2 (5 bases). The germline CDR1 and CDR2 sequences are SEHNR and FQNEAQ (reference sequence). The CDR3 loop spans 13 amino acids. The germline V and J ends were trimmed by 7 bases and 0 bases, with 7 bases remaining between them. CDR3 DNA: TGTGCCAGCACCCGGGACTCCTACAATGAGCAGTTCTTC. Encoded protein: CASTRDSYNEQFF.

The V call is TRBV19, the J call TRBJ2-7; a possible D gene is TRBD2 (6 bases). V dropped 3 bases and J dropped 6 bases, with 12 bases sitting between them. The CDR3 extends over 13 amino acids. Germline CDR1 reads LNHDA; CDR2 reads SQIVND (reference sequence). CDR3 amino acids: CASSIGGSSEQYF. CDR3 bases: TGTGCCAGTAGTATCGGAGGGTCGAGCGAGCAGTACTTC.

V and J are TRBV2 and TRBJ2-7; D may correspond to TRBD1 or TRBD2 (7 bases each). Germline CDR1 and CDR2: SNHLY and FYNNEI. The CDR3 totals 14 residues. With 8 bases removed from V and 1 base from J, the gap between germline ends came to 15 bases. The CDR3 loop reads CASGRDSGSYEQYF. Here the CDR3 DNA reads TGTGCCAGCGGGAGGGACAGTGGTTCCTACGAGCAGTACTTC.

The chain carries TRBV5-5 and TRBJ2-1; 8 nucleotides agree with TRBD2. Germline V gene data show CDR1 as SGHKS and CDR2 as YYEKEE (reference sequence). CDR3 length: 15 residues. J gave up 6 bases and V 0 bases, and 5 bases lay outside the gene matches. The CDR3 region has the DNA TGTGCCAGCAGCTTGGGCGGGGGGCCCGGCAATGAGCAGTTCTTC. Its translation is CASSLGGGPGNEQFF.

The J gene is TRBJ2-1, the V gene TRBV27, with 7 bases lining up with TRBD1. With V trimmed by 2 bases and J by 12 bases, 4 bases remained unmatched. The germline CDR1 and CDR2 sequences are MNHEY and SMNVEV (reference sequence). The CDR3 totals 12 residues. This chain's CDR3 is CASSLRPGGQFF. The CDR3 DNA reads as TGTGCCAGCAGTTTAAGGCCAGGGGGGCAGTTCTTC.

V gene TRBV7-7 combines with J gene TRBJ2-1; TRBD2 matches 9 bases. J was trimmed by 8 bases and V by 1 base; bases with no gene match: 18. Germline CDR1 is SSHAT and CDR2 is FNYEAQ (reference sequence). The CDR3 has 19 residues. CDR3 nucleotides: TGTGCCAGCAGCTTAGAGGCGGGGGGGGGACAAACCAGAAGCGATGAGCAGTTCTTC. Its translation is CASSLEAGGGQTRSDEQFF.

The chain has TRBV18 and TRBJ2-2, with D possibly being TRBD2 (6 bases). The V and J ends lost 6 bases and 3 bases respectively, with 11 bases between them. CDR3 length equals 14 residues. Germline V gene lookup returns CDR1 KGHSH and CDR2 LQKENI. The DNA for the CDR3 is TGTGCCAGCTCTCCGGGAGTTGACACCGGGGAGCTGTTTTTT. It yields the protein CASSPGVDTGELFF.

The chain joins TRBV7-6 to TRBJ2-5; 15 positions agree with TRBD2. The length of the CDR3 is 17 residues. Unmatched junction bases numbered 9, after V lost 5 bases and J lost 5 bases. Germline V gene sequence: CDR1 SGHVS, CDR2 FNYEAQ. CDR3 in amino acids: CASSRGLAGGRGETQYF. CDR3 DNA sequence: TGTGCCAGCAGCAGGGGACTAGCGGGAGGTCGAGGCGAGACCCAGTACTTC.

The chain is built from TRBV7-2 and TRBJ2-1; 9 bases map to TRBD2. The CDR3 runs 15 residues. Trimming took 1 base from V and 8 from J; bases not matched to a gene: 6. The germline V gene encodes CDR1 SGHTA and CDR2 FQGNSA. The CDR3 DNA reads as TGTGCCAGCAGCTTAGGACTAGCGGACCTCGATGAGCAGTTCTTC. Its protein is CASSLGLADLDEQFF.

This chain uses TRBV28 with TRBJ2-7, with 11 nucleotides matching TRBD2. Trimming at V came to 2 bases and at J to 6 bases, leaving 9 bases not matched to a gene. This CDR3 is 16 amino acids long. CDR1 and CDR2 (germline): MDHEN, SYDVKM. In DNA, the CDR3 is TGTGCCAGCAGTTTACCCACTAGCGGGAGATTCGGCGAGCAGTACTTC. This gives the protein CASSLPTSGRFGEQYF.

The V gene is TRBV28, the J gene TRBJ2-2; D is tentatively TRBD1 or TRBD2 (5 bases each). Per germline, CDR1 MDHEN and CDR2 SYDVKM. The length of the CDR3 is 16 residues. The ends were cut back, 1 base at V and 6 bases at J, with 15 bases in the middle. CDR3 sequence reads: CASSLFGGETPGELFF. The CDR3 bases are TGTGCCAGCAGTTTATTTGGGGGAGAAACCCCCGGGGAGCTGTTTTTT.

The rearrangement links TRBV4-3 to TRBJ2-7, with 10 bases identical to TRBD1. CDR1 LGHNA and CDR2 YSLEER come from the germline V gene. With 0 bases clipped from V and 3 bases from J, the junction kept 5 bases outside the gene matches. This CDR3 region has 16 residues. CDR3 protein: CASSQDRDRGVYEQYF. The CDR3 DNA sequence: TGCGCCAGCAGCCAAGATCGGGACAGGGGAGTCTACGAGCAGTACTTC.

This chain links TRBV11-1 with TRBJ2-7; TRBD2 might be the D (6 bases). CDR3 length: 15 residues. The V gene's germline CDR1 is SGHAT and CDR2 FQDESV (reference sequence). V lost 3 bases and J lost 0, with 12 bases in between. The DNA of the CDR3 is TGTGCCAGCAGCTTTATTAGCGGAAGCTCCTACGAGCAGTACTTC. This sequence encodes CASSFISGSSYEQYF. Filled out from reference TRBV11-1 and TRBJ2-7, the complete variable domain reads EAEVAQSPRYKITEKSQAVAFWCDPISGHATLYWYRQILGQGPELLVQFQDESVVDDSQLPKDRFSAERLKGVDSTLKIQPAELGDSAMYLCASSFISGSSYEQYFGPGTRLTVT.

The J gene is TRBJ2-7, the V gene TRBV5-4; a weak D match, TRBD1 (6 bases). V lost 4 bases and J lost 1, with 15 bases in between. CDR1 is SGHNT and CDR2 is YYREEE in the germline V gene (reference sequence). The CDR3 runs to 15 residues. The CDR3 DNA sequence: TGTGCCAGCAGCCCTGAACCAGGGGAGTCCTACGAGCAGTACTTC. This encodes CASSPEPGESYEQYF.

The chain combines TRBV5-4 with TRBJ2-5, with TRBD1 matching over 7 bases. The germline V gene encodes CDR1 SGHNT and CDR2 YYREEE (reference sequence). This CDR3 is 14 amino acids long. V was pared by 0 bases and J by 5 bases, with 4 bases of the junction left unmatched. Here the CDR3 DNA reads TGTGCCAGCAGCTTGGCTCAGGGACAGGAGACCCAGTACTTC. This gives the protein CASSLAQGQETQYF. The variable domain in full, with the rest retrieved from reference TRBV5-4 and TRBJ2-5, is ETGVTQSPTHLIKTRGQQVTLRCSSQSGHNTVSWYQQALGQGPQFIFQYYREEENGRGNFPPRFSGLQFPNYSSELNVNALELDDSALYLCASSLAQGQETQYFGPGTRLLVL.

The chain recombines TRBV10-3 with TRBJ2-7; TRBD1 aligns across 9 bases. Germline values: CDR1 ENHRY, CDR2 SYGVKD. The CDR3 is made up of 13 amino acids. Trimming took 9 bases from V and 0 from J; bases not matched to a gene: 3. CDR3 residues: CAIGTGTSYEQYF. The CDR3 DNA follows: TGTGCCATTGGGACAGGGACCTCCTACGAGCAGTACTTC.

The chain is built from TRBV5-1 and TRBJ2-3; 11 bases are shared with TRBD2. The CDR3 loop spans 18 amino acids. Trimming removed 0 bases from V and 4 bases from J; junction bases left unmatched: 10. CDR1 and CDR2 (germline): SGHRS, YFSETQ. The CDR3 DNA sequence: TGCGCCAGCAGCTTGGCGGTAGCGGGAGGGCCGGTAGCAGATACGCAGTATTTT. Residues: CASSLAVAGGPVADTQYF.

This chain connects TRBV9 to TRBJ2-7; D remains unclear. V shed 4 bases and J shed 4 bases, with 9 bases lying between them. The CDR3 covers 12 residues. Looked up from germline, CDR1 is SGDLS and CDR2 is YYNGEE. The CDR3 here is CASSSNLYEQYF. CDR3 nucleotides: TGTGCCAGCAGCTCAAATTTATACGAGCAGTACTTC.

The rearrangement uses TRBV6-4 and TRBJ1-4, with D unclear. The V end lost 4 bases, the J end lost 0 bases, and 15 bases lay between the germline ends. The CDR3 consists of 17 residues. The V gene's germline CDR1 is MRHNA and CDR2 SNTAGT. The CDR3 is CASSGRTQHATNEKLFF. The CDR3 nucleotides are TGTGCCAGCAGTGGACGGACCCAGCACGCAACTAATGAAAAACTGTTTTTT.